This T cell receptor (beta chain) appears in the sequencing data of a study of CD8+ T cells in alopecia areata. As the sequencing template, cDNA was produced by extracting RNA and reverse transcribing it. TCRdb's copy holds only in-frame clones and misses some; the assay was immunoSEQ multiplex PCR. Counted here are about 200,000 clones, just over 55% occurring once; the ten biggest clones make up approximately 4.9%. The CDR3 length is 12 residues. Germline-derived CDR1 and CDR2 are MGHRA and YSYEKL. Between the trimmed V and J ends, which lost 9 bases and 0 bases, there was a span of 8 bases. The sequence was obtained from a human donor in good health. The sequenced sample was CD8+ T cells sorted from blood. The V gene is TRBV4-1, the J gene TRBJ1-2; D is uncertain. CDR3 bases: TGCGCCAGTCGTCACCCTAACTATGGCTACACCTTC. This encodes CASRHPNYGYTF.